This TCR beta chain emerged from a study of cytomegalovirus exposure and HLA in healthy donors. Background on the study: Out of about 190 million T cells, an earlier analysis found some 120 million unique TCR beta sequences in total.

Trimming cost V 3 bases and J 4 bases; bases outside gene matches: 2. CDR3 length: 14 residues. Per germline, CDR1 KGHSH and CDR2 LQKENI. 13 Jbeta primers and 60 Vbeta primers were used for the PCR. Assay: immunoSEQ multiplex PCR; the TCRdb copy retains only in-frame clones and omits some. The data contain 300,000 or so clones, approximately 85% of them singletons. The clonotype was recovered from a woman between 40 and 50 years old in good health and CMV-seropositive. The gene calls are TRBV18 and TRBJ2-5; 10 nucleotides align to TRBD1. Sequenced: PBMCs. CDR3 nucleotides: TGTGCCAGCTCACCGGGACAGGGGCGAGAGACCCAGTACTTC. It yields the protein CASSPGQGRETQYF.